One sample yielded the 9 T cell receptor beta chains listed below, sequenced in a study of cytomegalovirus exposure and HLA in healthy donors. This table comes from immunoSEQ multiplex PCR, and its TCRdb copy is limited to in-frame clones, with some not included. The profile shows 150,000 to 200,000 clones, roughly 89% of them singletons. The sample consisted of PBMCs. These receptor sequences come from a woman aged 18-29 years in good health and CMV-seropositive.

V usage is TRBV27 and J usage is TRBJ2-1; D is ambiguous. V was clipped by 4 bases and J by 0 bases, with 4 bases between them. The CDR3 runs 13 residues. CDR1 is MNHEY and CDR2 is SMNVEV in the germline V gene (reference sequence). CDR3 sequence: CASSSDSYNEQFF. The DNA of the CDR3 is TGTGCCAGCAGTTCAGACTCCTACAATGAGCAGTTCTTC.

This clone was seen just once. The chain carries TRBV9 and TRBJ2-3; 8 positions agree with TRBD2. In germline, CDR1 is SGDLS, CDR2 YYNGEE. V dropped 0 bases and J dropped 6; count of bases not matched to a gene: 6. The CDR3 sequence is 15 residues long. CDR3 residues: CASSVASLAADTQYF. CDR3 DNA sequence: TGTGCCAGCAGCGTAGCATCACTAGCGGCGGATACGCAGTATTTT.

This chain uses TRBV7-8 with TRBJ1-5; weak D call: TRBD1 (5 bases). V lost 4 bases, J lost 7 bases, and 14 bases lay in between. Germline-derived CDR1 and CDR2 are SGHVS and FQNEAQ. This CDR3 has 14 residues. The CDR3 loop reads CASSSHSQGQPQHF. CDR3 bases: TGTGCCAGCAGCTCACATAGTCAGGGACAGCCCCAGCATTTT. The full variable domain, completed using reference TRBV7-8 and TRBJ1-5, is GAGVSQSPRYKVAKRGQDVALRCDPISGHVSLFWYQQALGQGPEFLTYFQNEAQLDKSGLPSDRFFAERPEGSVSTLKIQRTQQEDSAVYLCASSSHSQGQPQHFGDGTRLSIL.

The rearrangement uses TRBV7-9 and TRBJ2-7, with D possibly matching TRBD1 (6 bases). This CDR3 comprises 15 residues. Germline values: CDR1 SEHNR, CDR2 FQNEAQ (reference sequence). The germline V and J ends were trimmed by 0 bases and 2 bases, with 11 bases remaining between them. The CDR3 DNA is TGTGCCAGCAGCTTAGCTCGGACAGAAACCTACGAGCAGTACTTC. Protein sequence: CASSLARTETYEQYF. The full variable domain, in which reference TRBV7-9 and TRBJ2-7 provide the parts outside the CDR3, is DTGVSQNPRHKITKRGQNVTFRCDPISEHNRLYWYRQTLGQGPEFLTYFQNEAQLEKSRLLSDRFSAERPKGSFSTLEIQRTEQGDSAMYLCASSLARTETYEQYFGPGTRLTVT.

The chain is built from TRBV29-1 and TRBJ1-2; D may be TRBD1 (5 bases). Trimming removed 4 bases from V and 4 bases from J, with 13 bases in between. Per the germline V gene, CDR1 is SQVTM and CDR2 is ANQGSEA. The CDR3 is made up of 13 amino acids. The CDR3 spells CSVVTGTTYGYTF. The CDR3 DNA is TGCAGCGTTGTTACCGGGACTACCTATGGCTACACCTTC.

The J gene is TRBJ2-7, the V gene TRBV5-1; 13 positions match TRBD2. V gave up 4 bases and J gave up 4 bases; unmatched junction bases: 11. The length of the CDR3 is 17 residues. Germline assignment: CDR1 SGHRS and CDR2 YFSETQ. In DNA form, the CDR3 reads TGCGCCAGCAGCCGGACTAGCGGGAGAGGGGATCTGTACGAGCAGTACTTC. Amino acid sequence: CASSRTSGRGDLYEQYF.

This clone was counted between two and nine times. The gene calls are TRBV11-3 and TRBJ2-1; 10 positions match TRBD1. In germline, CDR1 is SGHNT, CDR2 YENEEA. With V trimmed by 1 base and J by 5 bases, 5 bases remained unmatched. The CDR3 has 16 residues. CDR3 in amino acids: CASSLGGTGEDNEQFF. DNA for the CDR3: TGTGCCAGCAGCTTAGGAGGGACAGGGGAAGACAATGAGCAGTTCTTC.

This clone occurred once. The chain uses TRBV11-2 and TRBJ2-1, with TRBD1 matching over 7 bases. Germline V CDR1 and CDR2: SGHAT, FQNNGV. With 5 bases clipped from V and 7 bases from J, the junction kept 8 bases outside the gene matches. The CDR3 spans 14 residues. CDR3 sequence (DNA): TGTGCCAGCAGCCACGACAGGGTGGCGAATGAGCAGTTCTTC. Its translation: CASSHDRVANEQFF.

The gene calls are TRBV5-1 and TRBJ2-5; TRBD1 aligns across 8 bases. CDR3 length equals 13 residues. V gave up 3 bases and J gave up 5 bases; unmatched junction bases: 3. Per the germline V gene, CDR1 is SGHRS and CDR2 is YFSETQ. The CDR3 is CASSSQGAETQYF. Written as DNA, the CDR3 is TGCGCCAGCAGCTCTCAGGGGGCGGAGACCCAGTACTTC.